The next 2 T cell receptor beta chains were all read from a single sample in a study of PD-L1 blockade in urothelial cancer. Time point reported: pretreatment peripheral blood. The method was immunoSEQ multiplex PCR; TCRdb's version includes in-frame clones alone and lacks a portion of them. The sample lists approximately 94,000 clones; over 75% were seen once. This specimen consisted of PBMCs, obtained around atezolizumab (anti-PD-L1) treatment. The source is a man aged 60 to 75 with urothelial cancer.

In DNA form, the CDR3 reads TGTGCCAGCAGCTCGAGAGGGGGGGACAGGGGATCCTACGAGCAGTACTTC. Translating it yields CASSSRGGDRGSYEQYF. The rearrangement links TRBV11-3 to TRBJ2-7; 10 positions match TRBD1. The germline V gene has CDR1 SGHNT and CDR2 YENEEA. The CDR3 spans 17 residues. Unmatched junction bases numbered 10, after V lost 4 bases and J lost 1 base.

This sequence joins TRBV4-2 and TRBJ2-2; 9 bases fit TRBD2. The V gene end was trimmed by 0 bases and the J gene end by 4 bases; junction bases not matched to a gene: 3. Germline assignment: CDR1 LGHNA and CDR2 YNFKEQ. The CDR3 length is 16 residues. The CDR3 reads CASSQEGGRVTGELFF. Written as DNA, the CDR3 is TGTGCCAGCAGCCAAGAAGGCGGGAGGGTCACCGGGGAGCTGTTTTTT.